The present entry profiles one TCR beta chain with its context. The antigen remains undetermined. The CDR3 has 15 amino acids. Trimming shortened V by 3 bases and J by 4 bases, and 12 bases separated the two germline ends. Germline values: CDR1 MGHDK, CDR2 SYGVNS. This sample is drawn from a study of shared clonotypes between healthy human individuals. Study in general: Three plates each covered CD4 naive and memory; CD8 naive two, CD8 memory one.

Assay execution proceeded at the deep level. Sequenced by immunoSEQ multiplex PCR; TCRdb stores in-frame clones only, minus some. The table has around 1 million clones, approximately 76% seen once. Overall study results and limits: Clonotype sharing levels among donors were expected to vary with sequencing depth.

V and J are TRBV25-1 and TRBJ1-4, with D possibly TRBD1 on 6 matching bases. The TCR originated in a man aged 18 to 29 in good health. Material for sequencing was memory CD4+ T cells sorted from blood. As to subset: CD45RA-negative fraction. CDR3 residues: CASSDSGGGNEKLFF. The CDR3 nucleotides are TGTGCCAGCAGTGATTCCGGGGGCGGTAATGAAAAACTGTTTTTT.